The clone carrying this TCR beta chain was seen a few times. What it binds is not known. CDR1 and CDR2 (germline): GTSNPN, SVGIG (reference sequence). This CDR3 is built from 17 residues. V was cut by 5 bases and J by 0 bases, with 17 bases left in between. This specimen belongs to a study of beta chain features in type 1 diabetes. Study outcomes and limitations: When Type 1 diabetes patients were examined, their TCRB CDR3s proved moderately but significantly shorter in all four CD4+ subsets.

TCRB transcripts that were expressed got sequenced, as all of the isolated RNA had been reverse transcribed. Sequenced by immunoSEQ multiplex PCR; TCRdb stores in-frame clones only, minus some. The sample contains 250,000 to 300,000 clones, over 11% of which appear only once. Source material: naive CD4+ T cells from blood. The chain links TRBV30 to TRBJ2-6; TRBD2 might be the D (7 bases). The receptor comes from a man aged 30 to 39 with type 1 diabetes. The CDR3 DNA follows: TGTGCCTGGGGGGGGCAGGGACTACCCTCTGGGGCCAACGTCCTGACTTTC. This gives the protein CAWGGQGLPSGANVLTF.